These T cell receptor beta chains were read from a single sample in a study of OX40 agonist ivuxolimab in advanced cancers. TCRdb keeps only in-frame clones here, not all; method: immunoSEQ multiplex PCR. Of 6,000 to 8,000 clones in the sample, 76% are singletons; the top ten hold about two fifths. Sample: CD4+ or CD8+ T cells sorted from blood, taken in a trial of the OX40 agonist ivuxolimab. These receptors were obtained from an adult with an advanced solid tumor such as melanoma, head and neck, liver or kidney cancer. Each CDR3 is given with its conserved first and last residue. A D gene is named only where the DNA matches it firmly. Clone size is stated in some rows and not others, as once, few, many or a class when expanded.

CDR3nt,CDR3aa,v_gene,j_gene,d_gene,abundance
TGTGCCAGCAGTTCCCGCGTGGGGAGTGCCTACAATGAGCAGTTCTTC,CASSSRVGSAYNEQFF,TRBV27,TRBJ2-1,.,.
TGTGCCAGCAGGGGGCTTCTTGGTGGAAACACCATATATTTT,CASRGLLGGNTIYF,TRBV2,TRBJ1-3,.,.
TGTGCCAGCAGCCAAGAATGGGGGCTAGTGGAGACCCAGTACTTC,CASSQEWGLVETQYF,TRBV14,TRBJ2-5,.,.
TGTGCTAGCACCCTTGACCGACGCTCCTACAATGAGCAGTTCTTC,CASTLDRRSYNEQFF,TRBV7-7,TRBJ2-1,.,.
TGTGCCAGCAGTTTCGGGATTGAGCAGTACTTC,CASSFGIEQYF,TRBV6-1,TRBJ2-7,.,once
TGTGCCAGCAGTCTTACTAGCGGGTCCTACAATGAGCAGTTCTTC,CASSLTSGSYNEQFF,TRBV27,TRBJ2-1,TRBD2,medium-sized
TGTGCCAGCAGTATCGACAGGGACTATTATGGCTACACCTTC,CASSIDRDYYGYTF,TRBV2,TRBJ1-2,TRBD1,few
TGTGCCAGCAGGAGGACAGGGAGCTTAAATGGCTACACCTTC,CASRRTGSLNGYTF,TRBV27,TRBJ1-2,TRBD1,.
TGTGCCAGCAGTTTATCTGCGGGGTCCAACAATGAGCAGTTCTTC,CASSLSAGSNNEQFF,TRBV27,TRBJ2-1,.,.
TGTGCCAGCAGTGAATTCCGGTCAGATACGCAGTATTTT,CASSEFRSDTQYF,TRBV2,TRBJ2-3,.,.
TGTGCCAGCAGCCCACGAACCTCTGGGGCCAACGTCCTGACTTTC,CASSPRTSGANVLTF,TRBV7-9,TRBJ2-6,.,few
TGCAGCGTTTTAGGCGGGGTCGGGGAGCTGTTTTTT,CSVLGGVGELFF,TRBV29-1,TRBJ2-2,.,.
TGTGCCAGCAGCCCAGCGGGAGAGGGCTACGAGCAGTACTTC,CASSPAGEGYEQYF,TRBV7-6,TRBJ2-7,TRBD2,.
TGCGCCAGCAGCTTGATGGAACAAGAGACCCAGTACTTC,CASSLMEQETQYF,TRBV5-1,TRBJ2-5,.,.
TGTGCCACCAGCAGAGGGCCTTATACCCTAGCGGTCCTAGGGGGGGAGCTGTTTTTT,CATSRGPYTLAVLGGELFF,TRBV15,TRBJ2-2,TRBD2,.